This TCR beta chain was sequenced during a study of T cell responses to AZD1222 COVID-19 vaccine. V lost 4 bases and J lost 2, with 5 bases in between. The CDR3 is 12 amino acids. Germline CDR1 and CDR2: SGHDT and YYEEEE. The table came from immunoSEQ multiplex PCR; TCRdb's copy has only in-frame clones and leaves some out. The data contain some 150,000 clones, 85% to 90% of them singletons. The receptor was isolated from an adult in good health. V usage is TRBV5-6 and J usage is TRBJ2-3, with no clear D. The sequencing here drew on peripheral blood, taken on day 0 of AZD1222 vaccination. CDR3 region: CASSLFTDTQYF. Here the CDR3 DNA reads TGTGCCAGCAGCCTTTTCACAGATACGCAGTATTTT.